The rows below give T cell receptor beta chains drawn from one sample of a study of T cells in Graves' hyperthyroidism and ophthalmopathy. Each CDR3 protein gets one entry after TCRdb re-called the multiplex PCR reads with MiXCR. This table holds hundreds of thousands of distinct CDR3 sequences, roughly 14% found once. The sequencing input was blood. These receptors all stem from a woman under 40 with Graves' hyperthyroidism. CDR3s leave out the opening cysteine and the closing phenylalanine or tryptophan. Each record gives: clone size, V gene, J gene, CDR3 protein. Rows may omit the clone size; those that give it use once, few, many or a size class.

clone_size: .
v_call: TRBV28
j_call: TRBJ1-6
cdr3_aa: ASSKESSYNSPLH

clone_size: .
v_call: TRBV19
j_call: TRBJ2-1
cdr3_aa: ASSIRDRARLAGILSYNGQF

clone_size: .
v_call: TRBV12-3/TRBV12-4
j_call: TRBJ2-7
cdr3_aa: ASSPRGAGNYEQY

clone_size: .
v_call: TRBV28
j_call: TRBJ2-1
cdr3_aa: ASSFFGQAVDEQF

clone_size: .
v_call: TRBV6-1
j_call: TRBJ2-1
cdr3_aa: AIQGGSYNEQF

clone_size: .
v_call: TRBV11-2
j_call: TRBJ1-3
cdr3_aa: ASSKTGRTIRTGNTIY

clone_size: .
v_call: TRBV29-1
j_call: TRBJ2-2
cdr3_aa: SGYRGNTGELF

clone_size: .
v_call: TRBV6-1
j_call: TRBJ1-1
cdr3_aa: ASSLYWNTEAF

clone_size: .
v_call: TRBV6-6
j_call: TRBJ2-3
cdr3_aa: ASSYGSKLTTDTQY

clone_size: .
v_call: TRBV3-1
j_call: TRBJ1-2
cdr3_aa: ASSQEAVSSYGYT

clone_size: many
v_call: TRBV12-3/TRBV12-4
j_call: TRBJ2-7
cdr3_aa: ASSSALFGEQY

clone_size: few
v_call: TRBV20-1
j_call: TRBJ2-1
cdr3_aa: SARDYGGRADNEQF

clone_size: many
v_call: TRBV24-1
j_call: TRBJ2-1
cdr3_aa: ATSDPASGYNEQF

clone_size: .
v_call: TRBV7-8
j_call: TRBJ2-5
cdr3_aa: ASSISGAQQETQY

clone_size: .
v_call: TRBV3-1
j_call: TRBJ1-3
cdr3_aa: ASSPGQGSSGNTIY

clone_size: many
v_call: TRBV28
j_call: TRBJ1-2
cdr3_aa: ASSLSGPANYGYT

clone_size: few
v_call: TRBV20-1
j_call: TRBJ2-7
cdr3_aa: SASSGHKGVYEQY

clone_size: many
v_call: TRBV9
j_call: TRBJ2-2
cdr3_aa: ASSVEGANTGELF

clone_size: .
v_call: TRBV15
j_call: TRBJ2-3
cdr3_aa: ATSRDHLAGVSTDTQY

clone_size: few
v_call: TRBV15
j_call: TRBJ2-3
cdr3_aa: ATSSEGAGGSTDTQY

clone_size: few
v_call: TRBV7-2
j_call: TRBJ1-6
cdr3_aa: ASSPTRNSPLH

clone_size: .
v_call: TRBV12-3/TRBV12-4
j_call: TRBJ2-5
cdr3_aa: ASTTGGRETQY

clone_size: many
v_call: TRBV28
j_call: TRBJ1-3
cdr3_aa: ASSTKGNTIY

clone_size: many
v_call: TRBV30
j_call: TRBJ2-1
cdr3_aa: AFQTSSSYNEQF

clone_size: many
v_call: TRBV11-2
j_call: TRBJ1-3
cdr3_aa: ASSLDRASSGNTIY

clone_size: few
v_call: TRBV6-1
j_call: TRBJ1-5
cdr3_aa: ASSEVPNRVGQPQH

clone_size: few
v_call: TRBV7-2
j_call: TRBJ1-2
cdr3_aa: ASSLDAGFNYGYT

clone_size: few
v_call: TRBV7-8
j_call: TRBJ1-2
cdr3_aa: ASSSPAGLKANYGYT

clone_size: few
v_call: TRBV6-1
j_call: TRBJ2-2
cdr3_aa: ASSLQGFNTGELF

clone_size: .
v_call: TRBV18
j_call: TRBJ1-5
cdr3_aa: ASSPKVPGSNQPQH

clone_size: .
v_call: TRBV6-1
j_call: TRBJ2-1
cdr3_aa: ASNSESYNEQF

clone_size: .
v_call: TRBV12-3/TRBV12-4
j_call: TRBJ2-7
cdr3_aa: ASSGTSGRDYEQY

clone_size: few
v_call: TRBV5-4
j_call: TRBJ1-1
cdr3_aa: ASSATGRGNTEAF

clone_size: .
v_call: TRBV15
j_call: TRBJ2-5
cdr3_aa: ATSRAGTSETQY

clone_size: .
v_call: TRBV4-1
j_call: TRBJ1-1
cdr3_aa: ASSPRDRVNTEAF

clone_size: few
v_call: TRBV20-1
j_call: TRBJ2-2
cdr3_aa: SASRPGELF

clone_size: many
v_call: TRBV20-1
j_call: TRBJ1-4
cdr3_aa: SARALEDGQGREKLF

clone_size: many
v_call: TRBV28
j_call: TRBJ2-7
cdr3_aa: ASSSGLAGSSYEQY

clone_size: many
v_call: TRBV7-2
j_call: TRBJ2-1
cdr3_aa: ASSSTGNNEQF

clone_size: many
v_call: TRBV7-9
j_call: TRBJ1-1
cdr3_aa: ASSLAQGTGEAF

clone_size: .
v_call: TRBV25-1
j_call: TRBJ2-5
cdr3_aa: ASSEFMTEAETQY

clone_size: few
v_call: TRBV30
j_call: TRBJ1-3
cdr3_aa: AGRGPPGNTIY

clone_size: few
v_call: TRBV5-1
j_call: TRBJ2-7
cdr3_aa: ASKLAGGYEQY

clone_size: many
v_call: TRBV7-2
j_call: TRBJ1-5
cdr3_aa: ASSRMAPQH

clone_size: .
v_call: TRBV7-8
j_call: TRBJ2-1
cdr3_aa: ASSREERSYNEQF

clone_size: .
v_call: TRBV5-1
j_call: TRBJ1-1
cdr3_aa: ASSLAGTGRFNTEAF

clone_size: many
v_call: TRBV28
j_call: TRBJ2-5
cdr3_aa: ASKGAPQAETQY

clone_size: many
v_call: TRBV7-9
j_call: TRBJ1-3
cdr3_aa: ASSLVLGNTIY